One sample yielded the 9 T cell receptor beta chains listed below, sequenced in a study of blood T cells in healthy people across ages. The use of a sample-barcoded 5' primer and a J-beta primer mix characterized a second PCR of roughly 7 to 11 cycles. TCRdb fed the 5' RACE reads into MiXCR, producing one record per CDR3 protein. Among just over 800,000 distinct CDR3 sequences, about 62% were seen once, and the ten largest hold around a quarter. The sequencing sample was made of blood. The receptors were sampled from a man aged 30 to 39 in good health.

The V and J genes are TRBV6-5 and TRBJ2-5; D perhaps matches TRBD2 (6 bases). The J call is uncertain, as TRBJ2-7 better fits the DNA end. The CDR3 spans 13 residues. In germline, CDR1 is MNHEY, CDR2 SVGAGI. CDR3 residues: CASSRIGGFEQYF. CDR3 DNA sequence: TGTGCCAGCAGTCGGATTGGAGGGTTCGAGCAGTACTTC.

This clonotype appeared a single time. The rearrangement uses TRBV7-8 and TRBJ2-1, with TRBD2 matching 13 bases. Germline CDR1 and CDR2: SGHVS and FQNEAQ. The CDR3 contains 17 residues. J gave up 2 bases and V 2 bases, and 3 bases lay outside the gene matches. CDR3: CASSLPTSGGAYNEQFF. The CDR3 DNA sequence: TGTGCCAGCAGCTTACCAACTAGCGGGGGGGCCTACAATGAGCAGTTCTTC. Supplemented by reference TRBV7-8 and TRBJ2-1, the full variable domain reads GAGVSQSPRYKVAKRGQDVALRCDPISGHVSLFWYQQALGQGPEFLTYFQNEAQLDKSGLPSDRFFAERPEGSVSTLKIQRTQQEDSAVYLCASSLPTSGGAYNEQFFGPGTRLTVL.

This clonotype was observed a handful of times. The rearrangement joins TRBV11-1 to TRBJ2-3; no reliable D call. The germline gives CDR1 SGHAT, CDR2 FQDESV (reference sequence). V lost 6 bases to trimming and J lost 2 bases, with 15 bases between them. This CDR3 is 15 amino acids long. The CDR3 bases are TGTGCCAGCAGTCTTACGGACGGTTTCACAGATACGCAGTATTTT. It specifies CASSLTDGFTDTQYF.

V gene TRBV30 combines with J gene TRBJ2-5, with 8 nucleotides matching TRBD2. The J segment lost 5 bases and the V segment lost 5 bases, leaving 13 bases of the junction unmatched. The germline CDR1 and CDR2 sequences are GTSNPN and SVGIG (reference sequence). The CDR3 is made up of 15 amino acids. CDR3 loop: CAWGAGTSKTETQYF. The CDR3 nucleotides are TGTGCCTGGGGGGCCGGGACTAGTAAGACGGAGACCCAGTACTTC.

This clonotype appeared a few times. This chain joins TRBV4-2 and TRBJ2-1, with D unclear. CDR1 is LGHNA, CDR2 YNFKEQ, per germline. This CDR3 is 12 amino acids long. V lost 1 base to trimming and J lost 9 bases, with 7 bases between them. CDR3 residues: CASSQGVSEQFF. In nucleotides, the CDR3 is TGTGCCAGCAGCCAAGGGGTCAGTGAGCAGTTCTTC.

The CDR3 here is CASSSRSVRRGSNQPQHF. CDR3 coding DNA: TGTGCCAGCAGTTCCCGCTCCGTTCGAAGAGGTAGCAATCAGCCCCAGCATTTT. The genes are TRBV12-3 or TRBV12-4 and TRBJ1-5; D is undetermined. The CDR3 loop spans 18 amino acids. V lost 4 bases and J lost 0, with 19 bases in between.

This clonotype was seen only a few times. This chain links TRBV6-5 with TRBJ2-1, with TRBD2 matching over 12 bases. J was trimmed by 5 bases and V by 6 bases; bases with no gene match: 8. Germline CDR1 is MNHEY and CDR2 is SVGAGI. The CDR3 spans 16 residues. CDR3 in amino acids: CASSVLAGGRDNEQFF. The CDR3 DNA is TGTGCCAGCAGCGTCCTAGCGGGGGGGCGGGACAATGAGCAGTTCTTC.

Many counts were recorded for this clonotype. V usage is TRBV25-1 and J usage is TRBJ1-1; no reliable D call. The CDR3 spans 14 residues. V was trimmed by 8 bases and J by 1 base, leaving 14 bases between them. Germline CDR1 is MGHDK and CDR2 is SYGVNS. The CDR3 nucleotides read TGTGCCAGCTTCCTCTCATCTAAGAACACTGAAGCTTTCTTT. Translating it yields CASFLSSKNTEAFF. Filled out from reference TRBV25-1 and TRBJ1-1, the complete variable domain reads EADIYQTPRYLVIGTGKKITLECSQTMGHDKMYWYQQDPGMELHLIHYSYGVNSTEKGDLSSESTVSRIRTEHFPLTLESARPSHTSQYLCASFLSSKNTEAFFGQGTRLTVV.

The chain carries TRBV4-3 and TRBJ1-5, with D possibly TRBD1 on 6 matching bases. Germline CDR1 and CDR2: LGHNA and YSLEER. V was cut by 0 bases and J by 5 bases, with 20 bases left in between. The CDR3 consists of 18 residues. This CDR3 reads CASSQDGGNGRGHQPQHF. The CDR3 nucleotides are TGCGCCAGCAGCCAAGATGGCGGTAACGGACGGGGGCATCAGCCCCAGCATTTT.